This is a list of T cell receptor beta chains from one sample in a study of blood T cells in healthy people across ages. TCRdb re-analysed the 5' RACE reads in MiXCR, keeping a single row per CDR3 protein. Altogether about 1.8 million distinct CDR3 sequences are present, roughly 50% being singletons, with the ten largest covering about 2.1%. The sample comprised blood. The receptors were gathered from a woman aged 40 to 55 in good health. Both conserved end residues are part of each CDR3. D genes are given only for firm matches. Clone size appears in some rows only: once, few, many, or a class for an expanded clone.

cdr3_nt cdr3_aa cdr3_length d_call clone_size j_call v_call
TGTGCCAGCAGCCTGGGGGGGAGCCCTGGCACAGATACGCAGTATTTT CASSLGGSPGTDTQYF 16 TRBD2 - TRBJ2-3 TRBV11-3
TGCGCCAGCAGCTTGGGAACAATTATCAACTATGGCTACACCTTC CASSLGTIINYGYTF 15 - - TRBJ1-2 TRBV5-1
TGTGCCAGCAGCCCGGGGGTCGTGGTGGGCTCCACAGATACGCAGTATTTT CASSPGVVVGSTDTQYF 17 - - TRBJ2-3 TRBV5-6
TGTGCCAGCAGCGTACACGCAGGTGGCGTCGTCAATGAGCAGTTCTTC CASSVHAGGVVNEQFF 16 - - TRBJ2-1 TRBV9
TGCAGCGTGCCTAGTGGGGCAGCGGGGAATGAGCAGTTCTTC CSVPSGAAGNEQFF 14 TRBD2 - TRBJ2-1 TRBV29-1
TGCAGCGCAGACTCCGCTAGCACAGATACGCAGTATTTT CSADSASTDTQYF 13 - few TRBJ2-3 TRBV29-1
TGTGCCAGCAGCCGAGGGGAAACTAGCACAGATACGCAGTATTTT CASSRGETSTDTQYF 15 - - TRBJ2-3 TRBV14
TGCAGCGTTGTGAAGGGGAGGGATGAGCAGTTCTTC CSVVKGRDEQFF 12 TRBD2 - TRBJ2-1 TRBV29-1
TGTGCCAGCAGTCCCCCGGACAGGGTAGATAGGGGCAATCAGCCCCAGCATTTT CASSPPDRVDRGNQPQHF 18 TRBD1 - TRBJ1-5 TRBV6-1
TGCAGCGTTGGCCAGGGGGCCCTCTATGAGGAACTGTTTTTT CSVGQGALYEELFF 14 TRBD1 few TRBJ1-4 TRBV29-1
TGTGCCAGCAGCGTAGCTACTGGAGGAGCCAAAAACATTCAGTACTTC CASSVATGGAKNIQYF 16 - - TRBJ2-4 TRBV9
TGCGCCAGCAGCTCCGGCGGAGCCGACTATGGCTACACCTTC CASSSGGADYGYTF 14 - many TRBJ1-2 TRBV5-1
TGCGCCAGCAGCTTCCCCCGGGAGGGGAAGGGCTCCTACGAGCAGTACTTC CASSFPREGKGSYEQYF 17 TRBD2 - TRBJ2-7 TRBV5-1
TGTGCCAGCAGCTGGACTAGCGCGTACAATGAGCAGTTCTTC CASSWTSAYNEQFF 14 TRBD2 - TRBJ2-1 TRBV6-5
TGTGCCACCAGCAGGGGGGACCAAGGGGGAAAGGATTCACCCCTCCACTTT CATSRGDQGGKDSPLHF 17 - few TRBJ1-6 TRBV15
TGTGCCAGCAGTTACGTGGCCAGTACGGACGAGCAGTACTTC CASSYVASTDEQYF 14 - few TRBJ2-7 TRBV6-2/TRBV6-3
TGTGCCAGCAGTAAAAACAGGGGGCGCGACACCGGGGAGCTGTTTTTT CASSKNRGRDTGELFF 16 TRBD1 - TRBJ2-2 TRBV6-1
TGCGCCAGCAGCCGATTGCCGGGACTAGCGGAAATGGGGTCCTACAATGAGCAGTTCTTC CASSRLPGLAEMGSYNEQFF 20 TRBD2 few TRBJ2-1 TRBV4-1
TGTGCCAGCAGTCTGGCAGGGGGGTATGGTACGCAGTATTTT CASSLAGGYGTQYF 14 - - TRBJ2-3 TRBV25-1
TGCGCCAGCAGTGTAGCCCAGGACACAGATACGCAGTATTTT CASSVAQDTDTQYF 14 - - TRBJ2-3 TRBV10-1
TGCACTATGGATAGCGGCCAAGAGACCCAGTACTTC CTMDSGQETQYF 12 - - TRBJ2-5 TRBV20-1
TGTGCCAGCAGCTCTCGAGGGGGCAGGAACGACGAGCAGTACTTC CASSSRGGRNDEQYF 15 TRBD1 - TRBJ2-7 TRBV7-9
TGTGCCAGCAGCTTATCTTGGGGAGACAATCAGCCCCAGCATTTT CASSLSWGDNQPQHF 15 - - TRBJ1-5 TRBV6-5
TGCGCCAGCAGCCGGGGGGCCGGCGGGAATGAGCAGTACTTC CASSRGAGGNEQYF 14 - - TRBJ2-7 TRBV4-3
TGTGCCACCAGTGACTCAGGGGAGCAGGACTATGGCTACACCTTC CATSDSGEQDYGYTF 15 - - TRBJ1-2 TRBV24-1
TGTGCCACCAGCCGAATACAGGGCCAAGAGACCCAGTACTTC CATSRIQGQETQYF 14 - - TRBJ2-5 TRBV15
TGCGCCAGCAGCTTGTGGGGTGCGGGGGGGATGAACAATGAGCAGTTCTTC CASSLWGAGGMNNEQFF 17 TRBD2 - TRBJ2-1 TRBV5-1
TGCGCCAGCAGCCGTCGGGCGGTGCTTGGGGAATCTGGGGCCAACGTCCTGACTTTC CASSRRAVLGESGANVLTF 19 - - TRBJ2-6 TRBV5-1
TGTGCCAGCAGCACAGGAAACGTGGGCACGGATTCCACAGATACGCAGTATTTT CASSTGNVGTDSTDTQYF 18 - - TRBJ2-3 TRBV21-1
TGTGCCACCAGCGGGGGACACCTGAACTATGGCTACACCTTC CATSGGHLNYGYTF 14 - - TRBJ1-2 TRBV15
TGTGCCAGTAAGCAAGGGGAGCAGTACTTC CASKQGEQYF 10 - - TRBJ2-4 TRBV2
TGCGCCAGCAGCCAGACAACTAGCGGGGGAAAGACCCAGTACTTC CASSQTTSGGKTQYF 15 TRBD2 - TRBJ2-5 TRBV4-3
TGCAGCGTCGCGGGCACTACGTATGGCTACACCTTC CSVAGTTYGYTF 12 - - TRBJ1-2 TRBV29-1
TGCGCCAGCAGCCAAGACCATGGGCTAGCGGGGGTACTAGCCAAAAACATTCAGTACTTC CASSQDHGLAGVLAKNIQYF 20 TRBD2 - TRBJ2-4 TRBV4-1
TGTGCCAGCAGGGAGGACGGGGACCACTACGAGCAGTACTTC CASREDGDHYEQYF 14 - - TRBJ2-7 TRBV12-3/TRBV12-4
TGCAGTGCTAGAGATAAAGGACAGGGGGATGGCTACACCTTC CSARDKGQGDGYTF 14 TRBD1 - TRBJ1-2 TRBV20-1
TGTGCCAGCAGCCAGGTGTATGGCTATGGCTACACCTTC CASSQVYGYGYTF 13 - - TRBJ1-2 TRBV3-1
TGTGCCAGCAGTTATTTAGCGAGACCCAATGAGCAGTACTTC CASSYLARPNEQYF 14 - - TRBJ2-5 TRBV6-2/TRBV6-3
TGTGCCAGCAGTTACTCGAGGACAGGTGTCGGGTCCTATAATTCACCCCTCCACTTT CASSYSRTGVGSYNSPLHF 19 TRBD1 - TRBJ1-6 TRBV6-5
TGTGCCCTACTGGGAACTTACCAAGAGACCCAGTACTTC CALLGTYQETQYF 13 - - TRBJ2-5 TRBV2
TGTGCCAGCAGTTCAAGCGGGAGGATAGATACGCAGTATTTT CASSSSGRIDTQYF 14 TRBD2 few TRBJ2-3 TRBV7-2
TGTGCCAGCAGCCTACTCAGTCAGGGAGTTAACTATGGCTACACCTTC CASSLLSQGVNYGYTF 16 - once TRBJ1-2 TRBV27
TGCGCCAGCAGCTTGGAAGCGGGGGGGCCAGGTGAGCAGTTCTTC CASSLEAGGPGEQFF 15 TRBD2 - TRBJ2-1 TRBV5-1
TGTGCCACCAGTGATTTGCGGGCGGGCCGGGATACGCAGTATTTT CATSDLRAGRDTQYF 15 - once TRBJ2-3 TRBV24-1
TGTGCCAGCAGTTTATGGGGACAGGGGGTGGAATTGTCCTATGGCTACACCTTC CASSLWGQGVELSYGYTF 18 TRBD1 - TRBJ1-2 TRBV28
TGTGCCAGCAGCGTATCCGGCACAGATACGCAGTATTTT CASSVSGTDTQYF 13 - many TRBJ2-3 TRBV9
TGCAGCGTTGTAAGGACAGAAGAGACCCAGTACTTC CSVVRTEETQYF 12 - - TRBJ2-5 TRBV29-1
TGTGCCATCAGTGAGCTCTCTGGGGCCAACGTCCTGACTTTC CAISELSGANVLTF 14 - few TRBJ2-6 TRBV10-3
TGTGCCAGCAGTTTTGGGACAGGGGGCATCGACGAGCAGTACTTC CASSFGTGGIDEQYF 15 TRBD1 - TRBJ2-7 TRBV28
TGTGCCAGCAGCTCATCGGTGGTAAGAGAGCAGTTCTTC CASSSSVVREQFF 13 - few TRBJ2-1 TRBV28
TGTGCCATCAGTGAGTCATCGACAGGGGAACAGCCCCAGCATTTT CAISESSTGEQPQHF 15 TRBD1 - TRBJ1-5 TRBV10-3
TGTGCCACCAGCAGAGATAACAGCCACCAACCGTTCTTC CATSRDNSHQPFF 13 - - TRBJ2-1 TRBV15
TGTGCCAGCTCACCACTCCCCGACTCTGGGGCCAACGTCCTGACTTTC CASSPLPDSGANVLTF 16 - - TRBJ2-6 TRBV18
TGCGCCAGCAGGGAGGGACAGGCCAACTACGAGCAGTACTTC CASREGQANYEQYF 14 TRBD1 - TRBJ2-7 TRBV5-1
TGTGCCAGCAGGAGTACTAGCACAGATGCGCAGTATTTT CASRSTSTDAQYF 13 - - TRBJ2-3 TRBV6-5
TGTGCCAGCAGTGAGTACGGAGGAGGCTACACCTTC CASSEYGGGYTF 12 - medium-sized TRBJ1-2 TRBV6-1
TGTGCCAGCAGCTTAGGTGATGTGCGCGAGCAGTACTTC CASSLGDVREQYF 13 - - TRBJ2-7 TRBV7-2
TGTGCCAGCAGTGATATAGCAGTGACCAATGAGCAGTTCTTC CASSDIAVTNEQFF 14 - few TRBJ2-1 TRBV6-1
TGTGCCGGCAGCTTACAGGACCGTACGCCACCCCTCCACTTT CAGSLQDRTPPLHF 14 - - TRBJ1-6 TRBV7-2
TGCAGCGGCTATTTTAATGAAAAACTGTTTTTT CSGYFNEKLFF 11 - - TRBJ1-4 TRBV29-1